The rows below give T cell receptor beta chains drawn from one sample of a study of control samples from healthy donors and cancer patients. Sequencing used immunoSEQ multiplex PCR; TCRdb keeps in-frame clones, though not all of them. The repertoire holds 130,000 to 150,000 clones, 75% to 90% seen once, with 4.9% in the top ten. The specimen sequenced was blood. All receptors derive from a man younger than 45 in good health. The CDR3 runs from the conserved cysteine through the conserved F or W. A D gene is named only where the DNA matches it firmly. Size is omitted from some rows. Given values are once, few, many or a class for expanded clones.

CASSPGQGLNYGYTF TGTGCCAGCAGCCCGGGACAGGGCCTCAACTATGGCTACACCTTC TRBD1 TRBJ1-2 - TRBV5-4
CASSDRTLAETYNEQFF TGTGCCAGCAGCGACAGAACCCTAGCGGAAACCTACAATGAGCAGTTCTTC TRBD2 TRBJ2-1 - TRBV9
CASSSPMGGYTDTQYF TGTGCCAGCAGTTCCCCTATGGGGGGGTACACAGATACGCAGTATTTT TRBD2 TRBJ2-3 - TRBV27
CASSQSSQGGNQPQHF TGCGCCAGCAGCCAGTCGTCCCAGGGGGGCAATCAGCCCCAGCATTTT TRBD1 TRBJ1-5 few TRBV4-3
CASSRGGASGNYEQYF TGCGCCAGCAGTCGAGGAGGGGCTAGCGGGAACTACGAGCAGTACTTC TRBD2 TRBJ2-7 - TRBV23-1
CSVEEADYGYTF TGCAGCGTTGAAGAAGCAGACTATGGCTACACCTTC - TRBJ1-2 - TRBV29-1
CASSPRTSGRLLYLGGELFF TGTGCCAGCAGCCCACGGACTAGCGGGAGGCTCCTGTACCTAGGCGGGGAGCTGTTTTTT TRBD2 TRBJ2-2 - TRBV14
CASTISGGREKLFF TGTGCCAGCACCATCTCAGGGGGCCGGGAAAAACTGTTTTTT TRBD1 TRBJ1-4 - TRBV6-5
CASSAQPGLETEQFF TGTGCCAGCAGCGCTCAACCCGGACTAGAAACTGAGCAGTTCTTC TRBD2 TRBJ2-1 - TRBV7-3
CANKDREDGYTF TGCGCCAACAAGGACAGGGAGGATGGCTACACCTTC TRBD1 TRBJ1-2 - TRBV23-1
CATSRELGGDAFF TGTGCCACCAGCAGAGAATTGGGAGGGGACGCTTTCTTT - TRBJ1-1 once TRBV15
CASSYSGLYPAFF TGTGCCAGCAGTTACTCCGGGCTCTATCCAGCTTTCTTT - TRBJ1-1 - TRBV6-5
CASSRERDPSYEQYF TGTGCCAGCAGCAGGGAACGGGACCCTTCCTACGAGCAGTACTTC - TRBJ2-7 - TRBV11-3
CASSPGGGNQPQHF TGTGCCAGCAGTCCAGGGGGTGGCAATCAGCCCCAGCATTTT TRBD1 TRBJ1-5 - TRBV7-9
CASSPLGRGNEKLFF TGTGCCAGCAGCCCGCTGGGCAGGGGTAATGAAAAACTGTTTTTT - TRBJ1-4 few TRBV5-6
CASSVRDRISTDTQYF TGTGCCAGCAGCGTCCGGGACAGAATTAGCACAGATACGCAGTATTTT TRBD1 TRBJ2-3 - TRBV7-8
CASSKGTSGSTDTQYF TGTGCCAGCAGCAAAGGGACTAGCGGGAGCACAGATACGCAGTATTTT - TRBJ2-3 - TRBV21-1
CASSPSGGGVEQYF TGTGCCAGCAGCCCTAGCGGGGGGGGCGTCGAGCAGTACTTC TRBD2 TRBJ2-7 - TRBV9
CASSPTGGAVEQYF TGTGCCAGTAGTCCGACAGGGGGAGCGGTCGAGCAGTACTTC TRBD1 TRBJ2-7 - TRBV19
CASSTRVTGPQETQYF TGTGCCAGCAGCACTAGAGTGACAGGGCCTCAAGAGACCCAGTACTTC TRBD1 TRBJ2-5 - TRBV5-6
CASSYSGTGAETQYF TGTGCCAGCAGTTACTCGGGGACCGGGGCAGAGACCCAGTACTTC - TRBJ2-5 - TRBV6-6
CASSSRQGYGYTF TGTGCCAGCAGCTCTCGACAGGGCTATGGCTACACCTTC - TRBJ1-2 - TRBV12-1
CASSPQTPYNSPLHF TGTGCCAGCTCACCGCAGACACCATATAATTCACCCCTCCACTTT - TRBJ1-6 - TRBV18
CASSLMRELFF TGTGCCAGCAGCTTAATGAGGGAGCTGTTTTTT - TRBJ2-2 - TRBV7-8
CASSEGKQGNYEQYF TGTGCCAGCAGTGAAGGCAAACAGGGAAACTACGAGCAGTACTTC - TRBJ2-7 - TRBV6-1
CASSPVGSEQFF TGTGCCAGTAGTCCCGTCGGGAGTGAGCAGTTCTTC - TRBJ2-1 once TRBV19
CASSRPPWEQYF TGTGCCAGCAGCCGCCCCCCTTGGGAGCAGTACTTC - TRBJ2-7 - TRBV7-2
CASSQDLAPRAGNTGELFF TGCGCCAGCAGCCAAGATCTGGCCCCCCGAGCAGGGAACACCGGGGAGCTGTTTTTT - TRBJ2-2 - TRBV4-3
CASSMALGFYYGYTF TGTGCCAGTAGTATGGCTCTCGGGTTCTACTATGGCTACACCTTC - TRBJ1-2 once TRBV19
CASSSPTSGTDTQYF TGTGCCAGCAGCTCCCCGACTAGCGGCACAGATACGCAGTATTTT TRBD2 TRBJ2-3 once TRBV7-3
CASAAQGTSYNSPLHF TGTGCCAGCGCGGCACAGGGGACGTCCTATAATTCACCCCTCCACTTT TRBD1 TRBJ1-6 - TRBV2
CASTAEAYEQYF TGTGCCAGCACGGCAGAAGCCTACGAGCAGTACTTC - TRBJ2-7 - TRBV6-5
CASSLTTKGNEKLFF TGTGCCAGCAGCCTGACCACTAAAGGGAATGAAAAACTGTTTTTT - TRBJ1-4 few TRBV14
CASSSSTAGAAGYTF TGTGCCAGCAGCTCATCCACAGCAGGGGCAGCTGGCTACACCTTC - TRBJ1-2 - TRBV7-9
CASSLDYEQYF TGTGCCAGCAGCTTGGATTACGAGCAGTACTTC - TRBJ2-7 once TRBV7-9
CASTPRGLARTDEQFF TGTGCCAGCACCCCCAGGGGACTAGCTCGTACGGATGAGCAGTTCTTC TRBD2 TRBJ2-1 - TRBV7-2
CASSFGLAGENEQFF TGTGCCAGCAGCTTTGGACTAGCGGGCGAAAATGAGCAGTTCTTC TRBD2 TRBJ2-1 - TRBV11-2
CASSLDRARETQYF TGTGCCAGCAGCTTGGATCGGGCCCGGGAGACCCAGTACTTC - TRBJ2-5 - TRBV5-6
CASSFWGQGPYEQYF TGTGCCAGCAGCTTCTGGGGACAAGGGCCCTACGAGCAGTACTTC - TRBJ2-7 - TRBV7-2
CASSSAGGRNYEQYF TGTGCCAGCAGTTCCGCTGGGGGGAGGAACTACGAGCAGTACTTC - TRBJ2-7 - TRBV27
CASSQARMDRGHQPQHF TGTGCCAGCAGCCAAGCTCGAATGGACAGGGGGCATCAGCCCCAGCATTTT TRBD1 TRBJ1-5 - TRBV3-1/TRBV3-2
CASSRQTGNYGYTF TGTGCCAGCAGTAGACAGACGGGGAACTATGGCTACACCTTC - TRBJ1-2 once TRBV6-2/TRBV6-3
CASSRTGIGQFF TGTGCCAGTAGTCGAACAGGGATCGGGCAGTTCTTC - TRBJ2-1 - TRBV19
CASSSFLGGETEAFF TGTGCCAGCAGCTCCTTTTTAGGAGGAGAGACTGAAGCTTTCTTT - TRBJ1-1 - TRBV5-4
CASSETGGGETQYF TGCGCCAGCAGCGAGACAGGTGGGGGAGAGACCCAGTACTTC - TRBJ2-5 - TRBV5-1
CASRQTASSYEQYF TGTGCCAGCAGACAGACAGCTAGCTCCTACGAGCAGTACTTC - TRBJ2-7 few TRBV3-1/TRBV3-2
CASSISGSYGYTF TGTGCCAGTAGTATATCAGGGTCCTATGGCTACACCTTC - TRBJ1-2 - TRBV19
CASSPRGAGGNEQFF TGTGCCAGCAGTCCTCGGGGAGCGGGAGGCAATGAGCAGTTCTTC TRBD2 TRBJ2-1 - TRBV6-5
CASSSNRGAETQYF TGTGCCAGCAGCTCGAACAGGGGGGCGGAGACCCAGTACTTC TRBD1 TRBJ2-5 - TRBV5-4
CASSFGGSMNGELFF TGTGCCAGCAGCTTTGGCGGGAGTATGAACGGGGAGCTGTTTTTT TRBD2 TRBJ2-2 few TRBV7-6